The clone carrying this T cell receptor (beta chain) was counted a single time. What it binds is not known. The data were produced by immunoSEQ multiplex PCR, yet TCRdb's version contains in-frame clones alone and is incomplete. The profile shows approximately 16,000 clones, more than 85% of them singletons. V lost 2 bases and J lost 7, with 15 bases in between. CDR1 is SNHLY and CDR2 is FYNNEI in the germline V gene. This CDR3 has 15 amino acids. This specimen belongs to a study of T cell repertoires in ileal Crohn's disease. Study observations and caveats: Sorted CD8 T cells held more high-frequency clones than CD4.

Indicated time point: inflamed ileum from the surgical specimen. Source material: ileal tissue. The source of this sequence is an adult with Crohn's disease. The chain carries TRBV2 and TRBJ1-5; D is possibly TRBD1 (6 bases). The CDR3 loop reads CASSELGQLSQPQHF. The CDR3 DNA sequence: TGTGCCAGCAGTGAACTAGGACAGCTAAGCCAGCCCCAGCATTTT.